This T cell receptor beta chain was found in a study of blood T cell repertoires in COVID-19. Turning to the study itself: Material from acute and convalescent COVID-19 was sourced from the United States, Italy and Spain.

Profiled with immunoSEQ multiplex PCR; TCRdb holds only in-frame clones, not every one. The repertoire holds 190,000 or so clones, with over 80% as singletons. CDR1 and CDR2 from the germline V gene are MNHEY and SVGEGT. The CDR3 covers 16 residues. The V end was cut by 2 bases, the J end by 5 bases, with 18 bases between. Sequenced sample: peripheral blood. The source of this sequence is a man aged 55 to 70 with COVID-19, enrolled during active disease. The chain recombines TRBV6-2 or TRBV6-3 with TRBJ1-1; a possible D gene is TRBD1 (5 bases). CDR3 sequence (DNA): TGTGCCAGCAGTTACATGTCAGGGCGAATATTTACTGAAGCTTTCTTT. As protein: CASSYMSGRIFTEAFF.